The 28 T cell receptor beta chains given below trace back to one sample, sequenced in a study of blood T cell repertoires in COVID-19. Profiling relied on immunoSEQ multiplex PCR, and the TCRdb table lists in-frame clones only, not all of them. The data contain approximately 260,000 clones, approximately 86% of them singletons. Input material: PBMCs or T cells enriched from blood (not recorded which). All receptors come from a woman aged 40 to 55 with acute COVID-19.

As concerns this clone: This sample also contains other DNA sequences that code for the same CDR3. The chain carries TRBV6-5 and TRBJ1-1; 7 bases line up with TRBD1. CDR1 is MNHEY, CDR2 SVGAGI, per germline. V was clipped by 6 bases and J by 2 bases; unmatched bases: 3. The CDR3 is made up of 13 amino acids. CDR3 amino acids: CASRTGRNTEAFF. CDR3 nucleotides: TGTGCCAGCAGGACAGGGCGAAACACTGAAGCTTTCTTT.

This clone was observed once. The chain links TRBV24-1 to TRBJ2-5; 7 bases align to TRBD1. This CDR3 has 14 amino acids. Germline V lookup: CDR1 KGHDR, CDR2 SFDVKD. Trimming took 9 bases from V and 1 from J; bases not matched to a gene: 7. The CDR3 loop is CATHRGPLQETQYF. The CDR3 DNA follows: TGTGCCACCCACAGGGGCCCCCTCCAAGAGACCCAGTACTTC.

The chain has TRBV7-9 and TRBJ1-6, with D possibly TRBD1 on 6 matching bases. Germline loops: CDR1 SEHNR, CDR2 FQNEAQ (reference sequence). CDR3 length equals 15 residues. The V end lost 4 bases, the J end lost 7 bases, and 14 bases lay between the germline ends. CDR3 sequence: CASSWGQGYNSPLHF. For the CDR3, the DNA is TGTGCCAGCAGCTGGGGTCAGGGGTACAATTCACCCCTCCACTTT.

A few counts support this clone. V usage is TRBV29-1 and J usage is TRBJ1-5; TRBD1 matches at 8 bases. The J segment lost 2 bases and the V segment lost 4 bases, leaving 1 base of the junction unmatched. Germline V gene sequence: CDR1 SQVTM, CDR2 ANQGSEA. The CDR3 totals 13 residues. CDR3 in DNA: TGCAGCGTTGCGGGACAGGGCAATCAGCCCCAGCATTTT. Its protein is CSVAGQGNQPQHF.

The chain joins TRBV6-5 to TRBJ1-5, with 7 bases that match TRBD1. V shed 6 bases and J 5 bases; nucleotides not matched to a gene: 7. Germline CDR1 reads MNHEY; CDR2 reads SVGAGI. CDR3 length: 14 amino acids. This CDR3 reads CASRRRDSDQPQHF. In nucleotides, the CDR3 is TGTGCCAGCAGACGTCGGGACAGCGATCAGCCCCAGCATTTT.

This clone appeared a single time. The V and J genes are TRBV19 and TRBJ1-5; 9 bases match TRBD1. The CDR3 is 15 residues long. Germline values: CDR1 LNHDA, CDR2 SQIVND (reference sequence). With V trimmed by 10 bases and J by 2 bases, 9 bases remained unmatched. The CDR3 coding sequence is TGTGCCACTCAGACAGGGGGGGGTGGCAATCAGCCCCAGCATTTT. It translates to CATQTGGGGNQPQHF.

CDR3 region: CASSSQGAVTEAFF. The CDR3 DNA reads TGTGCCAGCAGCTCCCAGGGGGCTGTCACTGAAGCTTTCTTT. The chain uses TRBV5-5 and TRBJ1-1, with TRBD1 matching over 8 bases. J gave up 4 bases and V 3 bases, and 5 bases lay outside the gene matches. Germline loops: CDR1 SGHKS, CDR2 YYEKEE (reference sequence). The CDR3 runs 14 residues.

DNA for the CDR3: TGTGCCAGCAGCCAATTTCTAGCCTACGAGCAGTACTTC. It is translated as CASSQFLAYEQYF. This sequence joins TRBV4-2 and TRBJ2-7; D remains ambiguous. CDR1 and CDR2 from the germline V gene are LGHNA and YNFKEQ. V was cut by 2 bases and J by 2 bases, with 7 bases left in between. The CDR3 covers 13 residues.

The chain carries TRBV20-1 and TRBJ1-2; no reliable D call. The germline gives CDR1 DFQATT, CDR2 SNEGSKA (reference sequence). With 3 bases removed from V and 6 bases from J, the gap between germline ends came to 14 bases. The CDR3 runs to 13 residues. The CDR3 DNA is TGCAGTGCTAGTTTCAGTCGGAGGGATGGCTACACCTTC. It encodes CSASFSRRDGYTF.

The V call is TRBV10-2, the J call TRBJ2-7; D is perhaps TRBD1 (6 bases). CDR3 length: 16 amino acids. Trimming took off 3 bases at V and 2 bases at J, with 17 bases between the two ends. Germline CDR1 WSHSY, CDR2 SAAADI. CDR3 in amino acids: CASSEKKGRGAYEQYF. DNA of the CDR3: TGCGCCAGCAGTGAAAAAAAGGGCAGGGGAGCCTACGAGCAGTACTTC.

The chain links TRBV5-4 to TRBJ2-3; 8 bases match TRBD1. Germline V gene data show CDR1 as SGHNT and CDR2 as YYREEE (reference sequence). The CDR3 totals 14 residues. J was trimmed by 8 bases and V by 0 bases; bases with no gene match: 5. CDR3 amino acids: CASSLDGQGATQYF. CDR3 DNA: TGTGCCAGCAGCTTGGATGGACAGGGCGCTACGCAGTATTTT.

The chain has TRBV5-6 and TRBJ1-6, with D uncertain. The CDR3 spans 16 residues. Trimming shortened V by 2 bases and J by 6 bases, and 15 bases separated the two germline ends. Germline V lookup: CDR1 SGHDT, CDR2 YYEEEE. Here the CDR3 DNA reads TGTGCCAGCAGCTTCTTCGTATCGGGTGCTAATTCACCCCTCCACTTT. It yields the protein CASSFFVSGANSPLHF.

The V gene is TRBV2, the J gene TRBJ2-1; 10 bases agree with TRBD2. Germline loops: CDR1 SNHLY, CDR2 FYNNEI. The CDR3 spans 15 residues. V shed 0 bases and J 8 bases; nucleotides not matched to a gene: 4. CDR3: CASSEASGRRYEQFF. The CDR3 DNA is TGTGCCAGCAGTGAAGCTAGCGGGAGGCGGTATGAGCAGTTCTTC.

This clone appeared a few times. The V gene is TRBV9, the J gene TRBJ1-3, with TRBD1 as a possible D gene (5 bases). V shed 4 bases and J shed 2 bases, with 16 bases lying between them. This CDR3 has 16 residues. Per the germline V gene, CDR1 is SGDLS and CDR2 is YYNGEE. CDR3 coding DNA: TGTGCCAGCAGCCCCCTTGGGGCGGCTACTGGAAACACCATATATTTT. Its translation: CASSPLGAATGNTIYF. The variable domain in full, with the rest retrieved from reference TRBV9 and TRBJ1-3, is DSGVTQTPKHLITATGQRVTLRCSPRSGDLSVYWYQQSLDQGLQFLIQYYNGEERAKGNILERFSAQQFPDLHSELNLSSLELGDSALYFCASSPLGAATGNTIYFGEGSWLTVV.

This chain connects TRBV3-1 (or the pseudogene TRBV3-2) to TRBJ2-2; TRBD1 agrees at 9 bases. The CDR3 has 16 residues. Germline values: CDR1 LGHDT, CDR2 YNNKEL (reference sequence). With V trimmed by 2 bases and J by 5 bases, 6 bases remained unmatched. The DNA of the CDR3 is TGTGCCAGCAGCCAACGTCCCGGGACAGGGACCGGGGAGCTGTTTTTT. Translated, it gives CASSQRPGTGTGELFF.

This chain's CDR3 is CASSSTPGHREQFF. CDR3 DNA sequence: TGTGCCAGCAGTTCCACTCCGGGACACCGTGAGCAGTTCTTC. The rearrangement joins TRBV6-5 to TRBJ2-1; D may be TRBD1 (6 bases). The CDR3 contains 14 residues. V gave up 4 bases and J gave up 9 bases, with 16 bases separating them. The germline V gene encodes CDR1 MNHEY and CDR2 SVGAGI.

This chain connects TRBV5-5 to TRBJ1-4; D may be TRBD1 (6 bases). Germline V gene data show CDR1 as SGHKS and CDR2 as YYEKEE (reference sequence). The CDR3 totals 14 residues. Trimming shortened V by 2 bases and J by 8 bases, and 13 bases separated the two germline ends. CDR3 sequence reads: CASSLPGQHEKLFF. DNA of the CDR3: TGTGCCAGCAGCTTACCGGGACAACACGAAAAACTGTTTTTT.

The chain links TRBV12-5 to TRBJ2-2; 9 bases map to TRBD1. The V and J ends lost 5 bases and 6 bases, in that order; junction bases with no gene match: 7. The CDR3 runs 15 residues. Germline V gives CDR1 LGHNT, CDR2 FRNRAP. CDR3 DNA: TGTGCTAGTGGTGAGGGACAGGGATTGGCCGGGGAGCTGTTTTTT. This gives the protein CASGEGQGLAGELFF. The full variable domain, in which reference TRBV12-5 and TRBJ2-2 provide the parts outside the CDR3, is DARVTQTPRHKVTEMGQEVTMRCQPILGHNTVFWYRQTMMQGLELLAYFRNRAPLDDSGMPKDRFSAEMPDATLATLKIQPSEPRDSAVYFCASGEGQGLAGELFFGEGSRLTVL.

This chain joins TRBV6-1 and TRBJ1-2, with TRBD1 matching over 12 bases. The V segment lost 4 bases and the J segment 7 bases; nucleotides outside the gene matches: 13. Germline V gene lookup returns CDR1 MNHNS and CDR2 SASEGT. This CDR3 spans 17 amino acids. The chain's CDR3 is CASSAGTGGVWGGGYTF. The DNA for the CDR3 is TGTGCCAGCAGTGCCGGGACAGGGGGCGTCTGGGGGGGTGGCTACACCTTC.

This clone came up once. The CDR3: CASSLEGTRGYGYTF. The CDR3 nucleotides read TGTGCCAGCAGCTTAGAGGGGACAAGGGGGTATGGCTACACCTTC. The chain links TRBV7-8 to TRBJ1-2; tentatively, D is TRBD1 (6 bases). Germline lookup yields CDR1 SGHVS and CDR2 FQNEAQ. V was clipped by 1 base and J by 5 bases, with 14 bases between them. This CDR3 has 15 amino acids.

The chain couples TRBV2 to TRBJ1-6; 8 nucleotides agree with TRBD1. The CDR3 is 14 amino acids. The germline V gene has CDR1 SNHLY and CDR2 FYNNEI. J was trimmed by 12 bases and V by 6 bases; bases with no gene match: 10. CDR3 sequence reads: CASRLGQGGEPLHF. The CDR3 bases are TGTGCCAGCAGGCTAGGACAGGGAGGAGAACCCCTCCACTTT. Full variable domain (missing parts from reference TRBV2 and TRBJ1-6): EPEVTQTPSHQVTQMGQEVILRCVPISNHLYFYWYRQILGQKVEFLVSFYNNEISEKSEIFDDQFSVERPDGSNFTLKIRSTKLEDSAMYFCASRLGQGGEPLHFGNGTRLTVT.

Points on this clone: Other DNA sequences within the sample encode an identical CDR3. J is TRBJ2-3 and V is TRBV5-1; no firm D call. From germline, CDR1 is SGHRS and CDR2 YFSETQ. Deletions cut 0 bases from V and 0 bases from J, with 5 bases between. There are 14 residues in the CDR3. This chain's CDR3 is CASSLAGSTDTQYF. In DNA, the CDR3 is TGCGCCAGCAGCTTGGCCGGGAGCACAGATACGCAGTATTTT.

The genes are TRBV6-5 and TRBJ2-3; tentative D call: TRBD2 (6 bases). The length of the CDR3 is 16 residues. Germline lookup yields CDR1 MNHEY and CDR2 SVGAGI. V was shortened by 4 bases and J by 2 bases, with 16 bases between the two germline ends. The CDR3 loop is CASSSETSRYTDTQYF. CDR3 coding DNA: TGTGCCAGCAGTTCAGAGACTAGTCGGTACACAGATACGCAGTATTTT.

This CDR3 reads CASSPQGRFARNYGYTF. The CDR3 nucleotides read TGTGCCAGCAGCCCGCAGGGGCGTTTTGCGCGGAACTATGGCTACACCTTC. The chain carries TRBV3-1 (or the pseudogene TRBV3-2) and TRBJ1-2; a possible D gene is TRBD1 (6 bases). Trimming took off 4 bases at V and 2 bases at J, with 20 bases between the two ends. Germline V lookup: CDR1 LGHDT, CDR2 YNNKEL (reference sequence). CDR3 length: 17 residues.

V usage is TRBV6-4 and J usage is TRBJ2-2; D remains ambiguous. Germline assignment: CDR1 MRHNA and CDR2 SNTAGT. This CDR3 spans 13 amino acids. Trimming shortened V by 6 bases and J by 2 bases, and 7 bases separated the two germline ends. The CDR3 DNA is TGTGCCAGCAGAATGTCTAACACCGGGGAGCTGTTTTTT. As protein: CASRMSNTGELFF.

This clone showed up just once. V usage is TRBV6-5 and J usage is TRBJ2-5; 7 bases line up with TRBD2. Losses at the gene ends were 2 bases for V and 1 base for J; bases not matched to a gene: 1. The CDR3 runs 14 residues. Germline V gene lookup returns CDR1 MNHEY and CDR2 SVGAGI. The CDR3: CASSYGGSQETQYF. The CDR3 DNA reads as TGTGCCAGCAGTTACGGCGGGAGCCAAGAGACCCAGTACTTC.

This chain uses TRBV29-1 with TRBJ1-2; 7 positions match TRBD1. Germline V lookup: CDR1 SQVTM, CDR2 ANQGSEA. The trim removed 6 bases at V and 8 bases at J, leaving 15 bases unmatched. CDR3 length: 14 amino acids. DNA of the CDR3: TGCAGCGTCGACAAAAAGTCAGGGGGTGAGGGCTACACCTTC. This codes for CSVDKKSGGEGYTF.

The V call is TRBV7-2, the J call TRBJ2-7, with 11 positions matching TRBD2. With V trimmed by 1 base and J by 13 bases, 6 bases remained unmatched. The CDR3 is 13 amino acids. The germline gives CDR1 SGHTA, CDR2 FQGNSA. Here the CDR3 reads CASSLEGSGRDYF. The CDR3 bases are TGTGCCAGCAGCTTAGAGGGTAGCGGGAGGGATTACTTC.